The subject of this entry is one T cell receptor (beta chain). The antigen it recognizes is unknown. No base quality information exists; no much larger clone differs at one position. The time point label here, explained by the study, means: roughly 12 months on ibrutinib. Roughly 2 micrograms of genomic DNA were extracted from cryopreserved PBMCs for TCR beta library preparation. Longitudinal blood samples from CLL patients receiving ibrutinib monotherapy were subjected to high-throughput TCR beta sequencing. Patients were enrolled in a phase 2 open-label single-center ibrutinib monotherapy trial. These data come from a study of cytotoxic CD8 clonotypes in ibrutinib-treated CLL listed by TCRdb under 2021. For the study in its entirety: The cohort was composed of 11 relapsed/refractory and fewer than 16 treatment-naive patients; IGHV unmutated status was identified in 17 to 18 patients. Cryopreserved peripheral blood mononuclear cells were obtained prior to treatment, at the time of response, and at either disease progression or sustained remission. Samples averaged approximately 260,000 productive templates and approximately 100,000 productive rearrangements. All remission and progressive disease samples were collected while patients were still receiving ibrutinib. Of the 70 to 100 people in the trial, some 28 had longitudinal samples available. Response samples were obtained after a median of around eleven months of treatment, with a range of roughly 6 to 36 months. Responses were partial in around 24 patients and complete in 2; after median around 66 months follow-up, some 15 stayed in remission and some twelve progressed.

Overall results and qualifications from the work: Baseline clonality was found to be higher than that of age-matched healthy donors and was strongly correlated with circulating CD8+ T-cell counts. Sampling times were not matched between patients in sustained remission and patients whose disease was progressing, and lymph node repertoires were not examined. Public clonotypes were rare and either shrank or stayed stable during treatment, and the rise in clonality at ibrutinib response reflected expansion of private clonotypes. At ibrutinib response clonality went up, during sustained remission it held steady, and at progression it dropped back toward baseline.

The goal of deep resolution MiSeq sequencing was a depth between 1 in 1 million and 1 in 200,000 T cells, and coverage averaged 10x per clonotype. The immunoSEQ hsTCRB Kit was used to generate TCR beta libraries. The source study handled its data this way. ImmunoSEQ Data Assistant and ImmunoSEQ Analyzer were used for data analysis, and V, D and J genes were assigned according to IMGT definitions. Clonality, which ranges from 0 to 1, was calculated by subtracting the normalized Shannon entropy of productive rearrangement frequencies from one. Public clonotype analysis was restricted to overrepresented clonotypes comprising at least 0.05% of each patient's repertoire. About a dozen age-matched healthy donor repertoires from immuneACCESS served as clonality controls. This immuneACCESS table, as held by TCRdb, lists in-frame sequences with V and J called but not all clones. Of the missing ones, under half trace to an unresolved V gene in checked studies; the others have no known cause. D and trimming were read from the DNA, whereas the V and J calls and clone size are those reported in that table. The sample contains just under 70,000 clones, about two thirds of them found a single time. The leading ten clones occupy more than 4.5% of the sample.

V drops 0 bases and J drops 8 bases, leaving 13 bases in between. The CDR3, from cysteine to phenylalanine, totals 14 residues. CDR3 DNA only is kept here, 42 bases in frame from base 1. The CDR1 and CDR2 encoded by the germline V gene are LGHNA and YSLEER. Sequenced here: PBMCs, sampled after 12 months of ibrutinib treatment. The sequence is built from TRBV4-3 and TRBJ1-2; D gene: possibly TRBD1, on 5 matching bases. The sequence derives from a human donor with chronic lymphocytic leukemia. The CDR3: CASSQEEGSGGYTF. The sequenced DNA is TGCGCCAGCAGCCAAGAAGAGGGCTCAGGGGGCTACACCTTC.